This TCR beta chain derives from a study of regulatory and conventional T cells in RAG deficiency. The study's findings and limits: Patient subsets had shorter CDR3s; Omenn Treg-Tconv overlap exceeded 85%.

Genomic DNA came from blood conventional CD4+ T cells gated CD25-low CD127-high. CDR3 size: 12 residues. V was pared by 5 bases and J by 4 bases, with 6 bases between. Germline CDR1 and CDR2: SGHTA and FQGNSA. TCRdb's table, derived via immunoSEQ multiplex PCR, lists solely in-frame clones and lacks some. Of roughly 10,000 clones in the sample, about 94% were seen once. With regard to this clone: Its target is unknown.

The chain links TRBV7-2 to TRBJ1-5; D gene uncertain. The TCR sequence derives from a human donor with RAG deficiency presenting as severe combined immunodeficiency. What was sequenced was CD4+ effector T cells sorted from blood. CDR3 in DNA: TGTGCCAGCAGCGTCCCTAATCAGCCCCAGCATTTT. Translation: CASSVPNQPQHF.